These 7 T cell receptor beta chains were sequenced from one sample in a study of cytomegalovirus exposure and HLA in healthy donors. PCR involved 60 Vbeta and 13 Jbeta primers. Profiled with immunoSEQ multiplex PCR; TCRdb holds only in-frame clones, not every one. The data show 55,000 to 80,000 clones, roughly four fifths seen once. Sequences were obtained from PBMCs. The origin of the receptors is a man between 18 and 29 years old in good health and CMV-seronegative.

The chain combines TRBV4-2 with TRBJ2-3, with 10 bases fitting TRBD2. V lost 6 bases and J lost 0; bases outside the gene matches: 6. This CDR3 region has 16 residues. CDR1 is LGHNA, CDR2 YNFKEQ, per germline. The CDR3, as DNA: TGTGCCAGCAGTTTTCTAGCGGGGGTTAGCACAGATACGCAGTATTTT. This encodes CASSFLAGVSTDTQYF.

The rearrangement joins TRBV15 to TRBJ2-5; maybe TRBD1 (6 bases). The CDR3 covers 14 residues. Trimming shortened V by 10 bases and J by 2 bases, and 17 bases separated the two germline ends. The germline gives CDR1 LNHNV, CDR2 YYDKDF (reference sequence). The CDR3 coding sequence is TGTGCCAGTCAACGAGGGGGAGAACAAGAGACCCAGTACTTC. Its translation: CASQRGGEQETQYF.

CDR3 coding DNA: TGCGCCAGCAGCTGGGGGGTGGCCGACTACGAGCAGTACTTC. This translates into CASSWGVADYEQYF. The V and J genes are TRBV5-1 and TRBJ2-7; D may be TRBD2 (6 bases). Germline assignment: CDR1 SGHRS and CDR2 YFSETQ. The V end lost 3 bases, the J end lost 3 bases, and 13 bases lay between the germline ends. The CDR3 consists of 14 residues.

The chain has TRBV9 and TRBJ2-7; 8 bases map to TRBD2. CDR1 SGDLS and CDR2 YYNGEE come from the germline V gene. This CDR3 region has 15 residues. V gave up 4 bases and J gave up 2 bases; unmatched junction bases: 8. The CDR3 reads CASSFTSGPTYEQYF. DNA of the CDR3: TGTGCCAGCAGCTTCACTAGCGGCCCGACCTACGAGCAGTACTTC. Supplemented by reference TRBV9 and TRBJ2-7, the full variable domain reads DSGVTQTPKHLITATGQRVTLRCSPRSGDLSVYWYQQSLDQGLQFLIQYYNGEERAKGNILERFSAQQFPDLHSELNLSSLELGDSALYFCASSFTSGPTYEQYFGPGTRLTVT.

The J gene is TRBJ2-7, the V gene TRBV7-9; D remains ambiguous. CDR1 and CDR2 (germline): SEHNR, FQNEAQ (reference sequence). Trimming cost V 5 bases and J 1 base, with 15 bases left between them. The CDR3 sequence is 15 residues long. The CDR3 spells CASSPETSESYEQYF. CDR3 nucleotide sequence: TGTGCCAGCAGCCCAGAGACATCCGAATCCTACGAGCAGTACTTC.

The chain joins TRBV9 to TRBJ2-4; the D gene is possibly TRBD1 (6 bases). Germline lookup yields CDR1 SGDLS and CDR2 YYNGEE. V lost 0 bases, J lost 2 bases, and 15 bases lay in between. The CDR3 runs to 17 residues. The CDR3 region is CASSVDPAGETKNIQYF. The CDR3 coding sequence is TGTGCCAGCAGCGTAGATCCGGCAGGGGAGACCAAAAACATTCAGTACTTC.

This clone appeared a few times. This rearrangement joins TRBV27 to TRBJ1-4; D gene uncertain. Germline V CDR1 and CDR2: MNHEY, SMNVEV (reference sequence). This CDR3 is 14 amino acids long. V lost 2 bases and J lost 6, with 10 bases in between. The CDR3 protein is CASSLRGFDEKLFF. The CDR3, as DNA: TGTGCCAGCAGTTTACGGGGATTCGATGAAAAACTGTTTTTT. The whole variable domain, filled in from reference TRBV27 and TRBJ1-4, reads EAQVTQNPRYLITVTGKKLTVTCSQNMNHEYMSWYRQDPGLGLRQIYYSMNVEVTDKGDVPEGYKVSRKEKRNFPLILESPSPNQTSLYFCASSLRGFDEKLFFGSGTQLSVL.